A selection of T cell receptor beta chains follows, all from one sample in a study of CD8 T cells in ankylosing spondylitis. A single record per CDR3 protein comes from TCRdb applying MiXCR to the 5' RACE reads. This sample has just under 350,000 distinct CDR3 sequences; under 15% occur once, and the top ten carry about 1%. The sample comprised blood, either unsorted or a sorted T cell fraction (not recorded which). Receptors were obtained from a male donor with ankylosing spondylitis or in good health (not recorded which). The CDR3 runs from the conserved cysteine through the conserved F or W. The D gene is left open where the match is weak. The size of a clone is reported for some rows only, either as once, few or many, or as a class for expanded clones.

TRBJ2-7 TRBV4-1 TRBD1 - CASSSSTGVSYEQYF TGCGCCAGCAGCTCAAGTACAGGGGTCTCCTACGAGCAGTACTTC
TRBJ2-2 TRBV5-1 TRBD2 - CASSLELAGAGELFF TGCGCCAGCAGCTTGGAACTAGCGGGAGCCGGGGAGCTGTTTTTT
TRBJ2-1 TRBV3-1 - - CASSQDMWGSYNEQFF TGTGCCAGCAGCCAAGATATGTGGGGGTCCTACAATGAGCAGTTCTTC
TRBJ2-3 TRBV2 TRBD2 few CASMGGWTDTQYF TGTGCCAGCATGGGGGGGTGGACAGATACGCAGTATTTT
TRBJ2-7 TRBV7-6 TRBD2 - CASSPRGLAENYEQYF TGTGCCAGCAGCCCGAGGGGACTAGCGGAAAACTACGAGCAGTACTTC
TRBJ2-5 TRBV10-3 - few CAISESPAGLETQYF TGTGCCATCAGTGAGTCCCCGGCCGGGTTAGAGACCCAGTACTTC
TRBJ1-2 TRBV5-1 - many CASSLERADGYGYTF TGCGCCAGCAGCTTGGAACGGGCCGATGGGTATGGCTACACCTTC
TRBJ2-1 TRBV11-3 - - CASSLLIDNEQFF TGTGCCAGCAGCTTACTTATTGACAATGAGCAGTTCTTC
TRBJ2-2 TRBV12-3/TRBV12-4 TRBD2 many CASSLLAGVSGELFF TGTGCCAGCAGTTTACTAGCGGGAGTTTCCGGGGAGCTGTTTTTT
TRBJ1-5 TRBV30 TRBD1 few CAWSAGQEDQPQHF TGTGCCTGGAGTGCGGGACAGGAGGATCAGCCCCAGCATTTT
TRBJ2-1 TRBV29-1 - many CSVARDNEQFF TGCAGCGTTGCTCGTGACAATGAGCAGTTCTTC
TRBJ2-1 TRBV15 TRBD2 few CATSRPAGGPFEQFF TGTGCCACCAGCCGACCAGCGGGAGGGCCTTTCGAGCAGTTCTTC
TRBJ1-2 TRBV30 - many CAWSRTRGYTF TGTGCCTGGAGTAGGACTCGAGGCTACACCTTC
TRBJ1-6 TRBV11-2 - few CASSLDLLGNNSPLHF TGTGCCAGCAGCTTAGATCTGTTAGGGAATAATTCACCCCTCCACTTT
TRBJ2-1 TRBV6-5 TRBD2 few CASSYSGAGDYNEQFF TGTGCCAGCAGTTACTCAGGCGCGGGGGACTACAATGAGCAGTTCTTC
TRBJ2-3 TRBV12-3/TRBV12-4 TRBD2 few CASSALAEPTDTQYF TGTGCCAGCAGTGCCCTAGCGGAACCCACAGATACGCAGTATTTT